This T cell receptor beta chain was identified in a study of vaccination effects on CD4 cells after COVID-19. A word on this clone: Its antigen remains unidentified.

Data came from immunoSEQ multiplex PCR; TCRdb stores just in-frame clones and leaves some out. The table shows some 20,000 clones, with 70% occurring only once. This CDR3 comprises 16 residues. V was pared by 3 bases and J by 8 bases, with 22 bases between. CDR1 and CDR2 (germline): MNHNS, SASEGT. Before sequencing, viral peptide pools were used by the ViraFEST assay to expand antigen-specific CD4+ T cells. After less than twelve days in culture, the CD4+ T cells were isolated. Half the medium was replaced with IL-2 medium on days 3 and 7. Study outcomes and limitations: Whether induced by infection or by vaccine, clones showed marked clonal contraction late after vaccination.

The sequence derives from a human donor who received a COVID-19 vaccine. Sample: CD4+ T cells from PBMCs cultured with HCoV-229E spike peptides, taken before COVID-19 vaccination. The rearrangement uses TRBV6-1 and TRBJ1-2; D ambiguous. The CDR3 nucleotides read TGTGCCAGCAGTGACGAAGGGAGACTGGGAACTATGGGCTACACCTTC. It codes for CASSDEGRLGTMGYTF.